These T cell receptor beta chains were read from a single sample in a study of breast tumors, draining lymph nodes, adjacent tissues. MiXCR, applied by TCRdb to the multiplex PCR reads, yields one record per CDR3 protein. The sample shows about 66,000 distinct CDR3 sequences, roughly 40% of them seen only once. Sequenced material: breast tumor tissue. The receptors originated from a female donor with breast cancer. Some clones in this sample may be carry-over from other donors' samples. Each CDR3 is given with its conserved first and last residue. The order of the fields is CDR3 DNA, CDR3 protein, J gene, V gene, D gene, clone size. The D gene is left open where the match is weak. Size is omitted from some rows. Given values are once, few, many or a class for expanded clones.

TGTGCCAGCAGCTTAGAAGGACAGCAATACAATGAGCAGTTCTTC,CASSLEGQQYNEQFF,TRBJ2-1,TRBV11-3,.,many
TGTGCCATCAGTGGGGGGACTAGCGGGGGCGGAGATACGCAGTATTTT,CAISGGTSGGGDTQYF,TRBJ2-3,TRBV10-3,TRBD2,.
TGTGCCAGCAGTAGTCGGGGGGTCCAAAATTCACCCCTCCACTTT,CASSSRGVQNSPLHF,TRBJ1-6,TRBV27,.,many
TGTGCCAGCAGCTTAGACGGGAGATTGAATGAGCAGTTCTTC,CASSLDGRLNEQFF,TRBJ2-1,TRBV7-2,.,many
TGTGCCACCAGCCCTGCGGACTTGGGGATTAGGACAGATACGCAGTATTTT,CATSPADLGIRTDTQYF,TRBJ2-3,TRBV24-1,.,once
TGTGCCAGCAGCCTCGCTGGACAGGAGGATGGAAACACCATATATTTT,CASSLAGQEDGNTIYF,TRBJ1-3,TRBV5-8,TRBD1,many
TGTGCCAGCAGCTCGAACCCTAATTATGGCTACGAGCAGTACTTC,CASSSNPNYGYEQYF,TRBJ2-7,TRBV11-3,.,.
TGTGCCAGCAGTCACTGGGGGGTGGAGCTGTTTTTT,CASSHWGVELFF,TRBJ2-2,TRBV6-2/TRBV6-3,.,few
TGTGCCAGCTCACTAGCCTCGGGGTATGGGGGTCAGCCCCAGCATTTT,CASSLASGYGGQPQHF,TRBJ1-5,TRBV18,.,.
TGCGCCAGCAGCCAAAGATGGACAGGGGGTGGGGGGGGCTACACCTTC,CASSQRWTGGGGGYTF,TRBJ1-2,TRBV4-1,TRBD1,many
TGCAGTGCTAGAGGGACAGGGGGTGGAGGCTACACCTTC,CSARGTGGGGYTF,TRBJ1-2,TRBV20-1,TRBD1,.
TGTGCCAGCAGCTTAGATCTGGGAGGGGAGACCCAGTACTTC,CASSLDLGGETQYF,TRBJ2-5,TRBV11-3,TRBD2,.
TGTGCCAGCAGTTACTCGGGCCGTACTGAAGCTTTCTTT,CASSYSGRTEAFF,TRBJ1-1,TRBV6-2/TRBV6-3,.,.
TGTGCCAGCAGTTACCTCAGGGGGCGAGGGAATCAGCCCCAGCATTTT,CASSYLRGRGNQPQHF,TRBJ1-5,TRBV2,TRBD1,.
TGTGCCAGCAGTTTCCAACCAGGACTAGCGGTCTCCTACGAGCAGTACTTC,CASSFQPGLAVSYEQYF,TRBJ2-7,TRBV12-3/TRBV12-4,TRBD2,many
TGTGCCAGCAGCCGTACCGGGACAGGAAACTACGAGCAGTACTTC,CASSRTGTGNYEQYF,TRBJ2-7,TRBV5-1,TRBD1,.
TGTGCCAGTAGCATACAGGGGGCGACTGGAAATTCACCCCTCCACTTT,CASSIQGATGNSPLHF,TRBJ1-6,TRBV19,TRBD1,.
TGCAGTGCTAGAGATAGGAGGGCGGGGACGCTAAATGAGCAGTTCTTC,CSARDRRAGTLNEQFF,TRBJ2-1,TRBV20-1,.,many
.,CAICSATGGVGYEQYF,TRBJ2-7,TRBV15,.,.
TGTGCCATCAGTGACGTTACTAGCGGGGGGGGGCCCTACACAGATACGCAGTATTTT,CAISDVTSGGGPYTDTQYF,TRBJ2-3,TRBV10-3,TRBD2,.
TGTGCCAGACAGGGGATTGAGAACGCTGAAGCTTTCTTT,CARQGIENAEAFF,TRBJ1-1,TRBV2,TRBD1,.
TGTGCCTGGAGTGTACGGGGATACGAGCAGTACTTC,CAWSVRGYEQYF,TRBJ2-7,TRBV30,.,.
TGTGCCAGCAGTTACTGGACAGCCCACAACGCTGAAGCTTTCTTT,CASSYWTAHNAEAFF,TRBJ1-1,TRBV6-5,.,once
TGTGCCAGCAGTGAACACGGGGGAGGGGAGCTGTTTTTT,CASSEHGGGELFF,TRBJ2-2,TRBV2,.,many
TGTGCCAGCAGCGTAGGTCTAGGGGAGACCCAGTACTTC,CASSVGLGETQYF,TRBJ2-5,TRBV9,.,once
TGTGCTAGCAGCTTATCTCTTCCAGGGATCGACGAGCAGTACTTC,CASSLSLPGIDEQYF,TRBJ2-7,TRBV7-7,.,.
TGTGCCAGCAGCGCCCAGGGAAACATTCAGTACTTC,CASSAQGNIQYF,TRBJ2-4,TRBV5-6,.,few
TGCAGTGCTAGACGCGAAATCTACGAGCATTTT,CSARREIYEHF,TRBJ1-5,TRBV20-1,.,few
TGTGCCAGCAGCGAGGGATGGGGGGCTGGTGGCTACACCTTC,CASSEGWGAGGYTF,TRBJ1-2,TRBV9,.,.
TGTGCCAGCAGCTCACAACCCGGACTAGCGGTAAGCTCCTACGAGCAGTACTTC,CASSSQPGLAVSSYEQYF,TRBJ2-7,TRBV7-9,TRBD2,.
TGCAGTGCTAGAGAATCACAGGGGGAGGCTTATGGCTACACCTTC,CSARESQGEAYGYTF,TRBJ1-2,TRBV20-1,TRBD1,.
TGCGCCAGCAGCTTGGAAGGGACAGGGAGTCAGCCCCAGCATTTT,CASSLEGTGSQPQHF,TRBJ1-5,TRBV5-1,TRBD1,many
TGTGCCAGCAGAAAGGGGACAGGGAGGGGTAATTCACCCCTCCACTTT,CASRKGTGRGNSPLHF,TRBJ1-6,TRBV7-9,TRBD1,medium-sized
TGCAGTGCTAGAGGGGGGACTAGCGGAGTCTACAATGAGCAGTTCTTC,CSARGGTSGVYNEQFF,TRBJ2-1,TRBV20-1,TRBD2,many
TGTGCCAGCAGTTTTTTAGAGGGAGGGTATGGCTACACCTTC,CASSFLEGGYGYTF,TRBJ1-2,TRBV28,.,many
TGTGCCAGCAGCGTAGGGCTGGGACTAGCGGGAAACACCATATATTTT,CASSVGLGLAGNTIYF,TRBJ1-3,TRBV9,.,.
TGTGCCAGCAGCGATCGAGGGCAGTTTTCCTACAATGAGCAGTTCTTC,CASSDRGQFSYNEQFF,TRBJ2-1,TRBV9,.,.
TGTGCCAGTAGTATCAGGATCCAAGAGACCCAGTACTTC,CASSIRIQETQYF,TRBJ2-5,TRBV19,.,many
TGTGCCAGCAGGGGAGAAGGGGTACCCGAGCAGTACTTC,CASRGEGVPEQYF,TRBJ2-7,TRBV7-9,.,many
TGCAGCGTTGAGAAATCAACGTGGGGACAAGTCGGGGAGCTGTTTTTT,CSVEKSTWGQVGELFF,TRBJ2-2,TRBV29-1,.,.
TGTGCCAGCAGCCCAGTGGGGGCGGGAAACACCATATATTTT,CASSPVGAGNTIYF,TRBJ1-3,TRBV28,.,many
TGCAGCTTAGGGGAAGCGGGAGGCGGGAATGAGCAGTTCTTC,CSLGEAGGGNEQFF,TRBJ2-1,TRBV29-1,TRBD2,.
TGTGCCAGCAGTCCCCCCCGGGCGCTTAACTATGGCTACACCTTC,CASSPPRALNYGYTF,TRBJ1-2,TRBV6-5,.,many
TGTGCCAGCAGCCACGGACTAGCGGGTGATCTCCACTACTCCTCCGGGGAGCTGTTTTTT,CASSHGLAGDLHYSSGELFF,TRBJ2-2,TRBV7-9,TRBD2,.
TGTGCCAGCCCAAGAGGGGTCTCACCCCTCCACTTT,CASPRGVSPLHF,TRBJ1-6,TRBV7-2,.,.
TGTGCCACCAGTGATGCAGGGGGCTTAGATACGCAGTATTTT,CATSDAGGLDTQYF,TRBJ2-3,TRBV24-1,TRBD1,.
TGTGCCAGCAGCTCGCCCGGCAGGGACAGGGGGCGCTGGGGCTATGACTACACCTTC,CASSSPGRDRGRWGYDYTF,TRBJ1-2,TRBV7-9,TRBD1,.
TGTGCCTGGAGTTGGTTAGCGGGGAATTCACCCCTCCACTTT,CAWSWLAGNSPLHF,TRBJ1-6,TRBV30,.,.
TGCAGCGTTACAGGGGGCGCCGGAAACACCATATATTTT,CSVTGGAGNTIYF,TRBJ1-3,TRBV29-1,TRBD1,.
.,CACSVEVAGGPSYNEQFF,TRBJ2-1,TRBV7-3,.,once